This TCR beta chain was recorded in a study of OX40 agonist ivuxolimab in advanced cancers. Some background on the complete study: Ivuxolimab was a fully human IgG2 agonistic monoclonal antibody targeting the costimulatory receptor OX40 (CD134). Intravenous ivuxolimab was administered to patients every 2 weeks at six dose levels: 0.01, 0.1, 0.3, 1.5, 3 and 10 mg/kg. Of the approximately 54 dose-escalation patients, hepatocellular carcinoma was present in roughly 19, melanoma in around 15, renal cell carcinoma in 9 and head and neck cancer in 9. The dose-escalation cohort was 80% to 90% male with a mean age of around 62 years, ranging from roughly 20 to 80. Patients were allowed to have had prior anti-PD-1, anti-PD-L1 or anti-CTLA-4 therapy, and around 43% of the dose-escalation patients had been treated with checkpoint inhibitors. Partial responses occurred in three dose-escalation patients: two with cutaneous melanoma and one with hepatocellular carcinoma. Peripheral TCRbeta sequencing was intended to test whether TCR sequence diversity was altered and clonal T-cell expansion was caused by ivuxolimab. The paper covers the monotherapy dose-escalation part of the phase I ivuxolimab trial, which included N ≈ 50 patients. General findings and caveats noted by the study authors: The antigen specificity of the peripheral T cells that underwent clonal expansion was not determined. After ivuxolimab, expanded clones were on average more numerous among CD8+ T cells than among CD4+ T cells. At doses of 0.1 to 3.0 mg/kg, clonal expansion of both CD4+ and CD8+ T cells in blood was seen between baseline and week 6. Low levels of normalized T-cell clonal expansion were also seen in some patients who did not respond. Partial responders in the 0.1-3.0 mg/kg groups had among the lowest normalized peripheral clonal expansion, especially among CD8+ T cells.

On this clone: This receptor's antigen is unknown. No base-level quality is on record; no much larger clone is a single base apart.

The trial excluded patients who had a history of autoimmune disease or who were on systemic immunosuppression. Peripheral blood for TCR sequencing was drawn from every dose cohort at baseline, at cycle 4 day 1 and at cycle 7 day 1. The samples were taken from a phase I, first-in-human, multicenter, open-label dose-escalation trial of ivuxolimab. Adults with locally advanced or metastatic melanoma, renal cell, hepatocellular, or head and neck squamous cell carcinoma were enrolled in the trial. Before TCR sequencing, CD4+ T cells and CD8+ T cells from peripheral blood were sorted into separate populations. V is trimmed back by 3 bases and J by 3 bases, and the junction contains 1 base that no gene match accounts for. CDR1 and CDR2, per the germline V gene, are SGHTA and FQGTGA. From its cysteine to its phenylalanine, the CDR3 spans 14 amino acids. Only the CDR3 region is kept as DNA, spanning 42 bases read in frame from base 1.

Genomic DNA was isolated from the sorted cells so that the TCRbeta CDR3 region could be sequenced. The immunoSEQ Assay was used for sequencing of TCRbeta CDR3 regions. As stored in TCRdb, this immuneACCESS dataset retains in-frame rearrangements with V and J assigned. A fraction of the clones does not appear; measured against another copy, unresolved V genes explain less than half of the discrepancy, and the remainder lacks a known reason. Recorded for this sample are around 71,000 clones; 60% to 80% of them occurred a single time. The top ten clones comprise approximately 5% of the sample. The specimen comprised CD4+ or CD8+ T cells sorted from blood, sampled in a trial of the OX40 agonist ivuxolimab. The sequence is built from TRBV7-3 and TRBJ2-2; the central 7 bases match TRBD1. The clonotype originates from an adult with an advanced solid tumor such as melanoma, head and neck, liver or kidney cancer. The CDR3 sequence is CASSLDRYTGELFF. The DNA sequence follows: TGTGCCAGCAGCTTGGACAGGTACACCGGGGAGCTGTTTTTT.